Presented here are 16 T cell receptor beta chains from one specimen sequenced in a study of blood T cell repertoires in COVID-19. Sequencing used immunoSEQ multiplex PCR; TCRdb keeps in-frame clones, though not all of them. The table shows 65,000 to 90,000 clones, with around 84% occurring only once. The sample was peripheral blood. The receptors originated from a woman aged 80 or older in a cohort sampled during active or convalescent COVID-19.

This clone showed up just a few times. This sample also contains other DNA sequences that code for the same CDR3. The chain links TRBV18 to TRBJ1-1, with TRBD1 as a possible D gene (5 bases). The V gene lost 6 bases and the J gene lost 1 base, with 9 bases spanning the gap. Germline V CDR1 and CDR2: KGHSH, LQKENI. The CDR3 runs 13 residues. CDR3 in amino acids: CASSPTANTEAFF. The CDR3 nucleotides are TGTGCCAGCTCCCCGACAGCGAACACTGAAGCTTTCTTT.

The chain couples TRBV7-2 to TRBJ1-2; D perhaps matches TRBD1 (5 bases). Trimming took off 0 bases at V and 0 bases at J, with 11 bases between the two ends. The CDR3 runs to 16 residues. From germline, CDR1 is SGHTA and CDR2 FQGNSA. CDR3 nucleotides: TGTGCCAGCAGCTTAGCGTTAGGGGTGCCTAACTATGGCTACACCTTC. Residues: CASSLALGVPNYGYTF.

The chain is built from TRBV3-1 (or the pseudogene TRBV3-2) and TRBJ2-1, with 10 bases identical to TRBD2. The CDR3 totals 16 residues. Germline CDR1 LGHDT, CDR2 YNNKEL (reference sequence). V trimming: 4 bases; J trimming: 2 bases; junction bases outside the gene matches: 5. CDR3 loop: CASSPWTSGAYNEQFF. Written as DNA, the CDR3 is TGTGCCAGCAGCCCCTGGACTAGCGGCGCCTACAATGAGCAGTTCTTC.

J is TRBJ2-3 and V is TRBV5-1; TRBD2 matches 11 bases. CDR1 and CDR2 from the germline V gene are SGHRS and YFSETQ. The V and J ends lost 4 bases and 2 bases, in that order; junction bases with no gene match: 6. The CDR3 runs to 16 residues. The CDR3 here is CASSTPTSGITDTQYF. In DNA form, the CDR3 reads TGCGCCAGCAGCACGCCGACTAGCGGGATCACAGATACGCAGTATTTT.

The chain's CDR3 is CASSTRRRRVDEQFF. CDR3 bases: TGTGCCAGCAGCACTAGACGGCGGCGGGTCGATGAGCAGTTCTTC. The chain carries TRBV3-1 (or the pseudogene TRBV3-2) and TRBJ2-1; D is perhaps TRBD2 (5 bases). Trimming stripped 5 bases from V and 8 bases from J, with 19 bases between. Germline V gives CDR1 LGHDT, CDR2 YNNKEL (reference sequence). CDR3 length equals 15 residues.

The CDR3 protein is CASSLNPGQGTYNEQFF. CDR3 DNA sequence: TGCGCCAGCAGCCTTAATCCGGGACAGGGTACCTACAATGAGCAGTTCTTC. The V call is TRBV5-1, the J call TRBJ2-1, with 9 bases lining up with TRBD1. The junction had 10 bases not matched to a gene; V was cut back by 4 bases and J by 2 bases. The CDR3 totals 17 residues. Per the germline V gene, CDR1 is SGHRS and CDR2 is YFSETQ.

This chain links TRBV2 with TRBJ2-3; a possible D gene is TRBD2 (6 bases). CDR1 is SNHLY, CDR2 FYNNEI, per germline. CDR3 length: 11 residues. With 4 bases removed from V and 8 bases from J, the gap between germline ends came to 7 bases. In DNA form, the CDR3 reads TGTGCCAGCAGTGGGGGAGGTACGCAGTATTTT. Translation gives CASSGGGTQYF.

The rearrangement links TRBV19 to TRBJ2-7; D may be TRBD1 (5 bases). Trimming stripped 4 bases from V and 1 base from J, with 14 bases between. CDR1 is LNHDA and CDR2 is SQIVND in the germline V gene (reference sequence). The CDR3 contains 15 residues. CDR3 protein: CASSTRWQGSYEQYF. The CDR3 bases are TGTGCCAGTAGTACGAGGTGGCAGGGATCCTACGAGCAGTACTTC.

A note on this clone: The identical CDR3 is also encoded by other nucleotide sequences in the sample. V is TRBV5-1 and J is TRBJ1-2; the D is unclear. Germline lookup yields CDR1 SGHRS and CDR2 YFSETQ. CDR3 size: 14 residues. Trimming took off 0 bases at V and 2 bases at J, with 8 bases between the two ends. CDR3 nucleotides: TGCGCCAGCAGCTTGGGCCAAGCCAACTATGGCTACACCTTC. It yields the protein CASSLGQANYGYTF.

V usage is TRBV5-1 and J usage is TRBJ2-3; 8 nucleotides match TRBD2. The CDR3 is 16 amino acids. V was pared by 0 bases and J by 3 bases, with 6 bases of the junction left unmatched. Germline loops: CDR1 SGHRS, CDR2 YFSETQ. CDR3 DNA: TGCGCCAGCAGCTTGGGAGTAGCGGGAAGGACAGATACGCAGTATTTT. Encoded protein: CASSLGVAGRTDTQYF. Combining the CDR3 with reference TRBV5-1 and TRBJ2-3 gives the whole variable domain KAGVTQTPRYLIKTRGQQVTLSCSPISGHRSVSWYQQTPGQGLQFLFEYFSETQRNKGNFPGRFSGRQFSNSRSEMNVSTLELGDSALYLCASSLGVAGRTDTQYFGPGTRLTVL.

The chain combines TRBV12-3 or TRBV12-4 with TRBJ2-1, with D perhaps TRBD2 (5 bases). The CDR3 covers 13 residues. V was shortened by 2 bases and J by 10 bases, with 12 bases between the two germline ends. CDR3 sequence: CASSLMGVGEQFF. In DNA form, the CDR3 reads TGTGCCAGCAGTTTAATGGGAGTGGGAGAGCAGTTCTTC.

J is TRBJ2-2 and V is TRBV19; D is unresolved. The CDR3 runs to 14 residues. From germline, CDR1 is LNHDA and CDR2 SQIVND (reference sequence). The germline V and J ends were trimmed by 5 bases and 5 bases, with 12 bases remaining between them. The CDR3 DNA sequence: TGTGCCAGTAGTCTCTTCAAGCTGACCGGGGAGCTGTTTTTT. Translated, it gives CASSLFKLTGELFF.

The chain carries TRBV3-1 (or the pseudogene TRBV3-2) and TRBJ1-1, with D tentatively TRBD1 (5 bases). This CDR3 region has 14 residues. Germline lookup yields CDR1 LGHDT and CDR2 YNNKEL (reference sequence). The V end was cut by 0 bases, the J end by 5 bases, with 10 bases between. CDR3 residues: CASSQESGGTEAFF. CDR3 DNA sequence: TGTGCCAGCAGCCAAGAATCTGGGGGGACTGAAGCTTTCTTT.

The V and J genes are TRBV30 and TRBJ1-4, with TRBD1 matching 8 bases. The CDR3 loop spans 13 amino acids. Germline V gives CDR1 GTSNPN, CDR2 SVGIG (reference sequence). V lost 2 bases and J lost 7; bases outside the gene matches: 3. CDR3 in DNA: TGTGCCTGGAGTAACAGGGGGGGTGAAAAACTGTTTTTT. Translating it yields CAWSNRGGEKLFF.

This clone was counted only a few times. The chain carries TRBV29-1 and TRBJ2-3, with a tentative D call TRBD1 (5 bases). The V end lost 7 bases, the J end lost 0 bases, and 8 bases lay between the germline ends. This CDR3 contains 12 residues. Germline CDR1 SQVTM, CDR2 ANQGSEA. CDR3 sequence: CSAGHSTDTQYF. CDR3 sequence (DNA): TGCAGCGCCGGACATAGCACAGATACGCAGTATTTT.

V usage is TRBV28 and J usage is TRBJ1-1, with D unresolved. The V end lost 4 bases, the J end lost 2 bases, and 8 bases lay between the germline ends. Germline CDR1 and CDR2: MDHEN and SYDVKM. This CDR3 is built from 13 residues. The chain's CDR3 is CASSSLTNTEAFF. In DNA, the CDR3 is TGTGCCAGCAGTTCCCTCACTAACACTGAAGCTTTCTTT.